The 23 T cell receptor beta chains reported below all come from one sample, sequenced in a study of cytomegalovirus exposure and HLA in healthy donors. The PCR was carried out with 60 Vbeta primers and 13 Jbeta primers. TCRdb keeps only in-frame clones here, not all; method: immunoSEQ multiplex PCR. The sample lists more than 120,000 clones, 70% to 80% seen once, with about 6.8% in the top ten. Input material: PBMCs. All receptors derive from a woman in her 40s in good health and CMV-seropositive.

The CDR3 DNA reads TGTGCCAGTAGTATAGAAGGAGGGGTATTAGAAAAACTGTTTTTT. This gives the protein CASSIEGGVLEKLFF. The rearrangement links TRBV19 to TRBJ1-4, with D possibly being TRBD1 (5 bases). V was shortened by 0 bases and J by 8 bases, with 13 bases between the two germline ends. The CDR3 is made up of 15 amino acids. Germline CDR1 is LNHDA and CDR2 is SQIVND (reference sequence).

This rearrangement joins TRBV28 to TRBJ1-2; the match to TRBD1 covers 9 bases. The CDR3 sequence is 13 residues long. Germline values: CDR1 MDHEN, CDR2 SYDVKM. After removal of 5 bases from V and 4 bases from J, the junction contained 2 bases not matched to a gene. CDR3 in DNA: TGTGCCAGCAGTGGACAGGGGCCCTATGGCTACACCTTC. This sequence encodes CASSGQGPYGYTF.

The chain is built from TRBV6-5 and TRBJ2-4; D gene uncertain. Per germline, CDR1 MNHEY and CDR2 SVGAGI. V lost 5 bases and J 9 bases, leaving 14 bases between the germline ends. The CDR3 runs to 13 residues. The CDR3 spells CASSRSMVTIQYF. As DNA, the CDR3 is TGTGCCAGCAGTCGCTCTATGGTAACCATTCAGTACTTC.

The sample holds a few counts of this clone. The chain joins TRBV9 to TRBJ2-7; D not certain. Deletions cut 2 bases from V and 3 bases from J, with 12 bases between. The CDR3 consists of 14 residues. CDR1 is SGDLS, CDR2 YYNGEE, per germline. CDR3 protein: CASSVGWSDYEQYF. DNA for the CDR3: TGTGCCAGCAGCGTTGGGTGGAGCGACTACGAGCAGTACTTC.

This chain joins TRBV2 and TRBJ2-3; TRBD2 aligns across 9 bases. The junction had 2 bases not matched to a gene; V was cut back by 5 bases and J by 2 bases. Germline loops: CDR1 SNHLY, CDR2 FYNNEI. The length of the CDR3 is 14 residues. The CDR3 here is CASSRLADTDTQYF. The CDR3, as DNA: TGTGCCAGCAGTCGACTAGCGGACACAGATACGCAGTATTTT.

The chain combines TRBV5-1 with TRBJ2-3; D gene ambiguous. CDR3 length: 14 amino acids. Germline V CDR1 and CDR2: SGHRS, YFSETQ. Deletions cut 0 bases from V and 2 bases from J, with 7 bases between. The CDR3, as DNA: TGCGCCAGCAGCTTGGTGTCCCACACAGATACGCAGTATTTT. As protein: CASSLVSHTDTQYF.

The rearrangement joins TRBV27 to TRBJ1-1, with D maybe TRBD1 (6 bases). Trimming stripped 5 bases from V and 9 bases from J, with 10 bases between. The CDR3 has 11 residues. The germline gives CDR1 MNHEY, CDR2 SMNVEV (reference sequence). In nucleotides, the CDR3 is TGTGCCAGCAGTCAGGGGAATAAAGCTTTCTTT. This sequence encodes CASSQGNKAFF.

The chain recombines TRBV7-9 with TRBJ2-7; D call uncertain. The V gene lost 1 base and the J gene lost 3 bases, with 10 bases spanning the gap. This CDR3 is 14 amino acids long. Germline V gives CDR1 SEHNR, CDR2 FQNEAQ (reference sequence). CDR3 bases: TGTGCCAGCAGCTTAGAACCAGATCACTACGAGCAGTACTTC. Translation: CASSLEPDHYEQYF.

This chain connects TRBV5-1 to TRBJ2-7, with TRBD2 identical over 12 bases. Germline V gene sequence: CDR1 SGHRS, CDR2 YFSETQ. The J segment lost 4 bases and the V segment lost 3 bases, leaving 5 bases of the junction unmatched. The CDR3 spans 15 residues. In nucleotides, the CDR3 is TGCGCCAGCAGCTCGGGGACTAGCGGGTATTACGAGCAGTACTTC. Encoded protein: CASSSGTSGYYEQYF.

The chain carries TRBV29-1 and TRBJ2-3; 10 positions agree with TRBD2. V dropped 6 bases and J dropped 1; count of bases not matched to a gene: 1. There are 13 residues in the CDR3. Germline-derived CDR1 and CDR2 are SQVTM and ANQGSEA. CDR3 loop: CSVLAGGTDTQYF. The CDR3 DNA reads as TGCAGCGTCCTAGCGGGAGGCACAGATACGCAGTATTTT.

This clone appeared once. The gene calls are TRBV10-1 and TRBJ1-2; TRBD1 matches 7 bases. The V and J ends lost 8 bases and 6 bases, in that order; junction bases with no gene match: 6. CDR3 size: 12 residues. Per the germline V gene, CDR1 is WNHNN and CDR2 is SYGVQD (reference sequence). CDR3 residues: CASGTELHGYTF. The CDR3 nucleotides read TGCGCCAGCGGGACAGAACTTCATGGCTACACCTTC.

The chain couples TRBV6-1 to TRBJ1-2; D is perhaps TRBD1 (6 bases). The V gene lost 10 bases and the J gene lost 4 bases, with 16 bases spanning the gap. The CDR3 loop spans 13 amino acids. Germline V gene lookup returns CDR1 MNHNS and CDR2 SASEGT. DNA for the CDR3: TGTGCCATCCGTCCGGGACAAGCCTATGGCTACACCTTC. Its translation is CAIRPGQAYGYTF.

The chain links TRBV4-2 to TRBJ1-6, with a tentative D call TRBD1 (5 bases). The CDR3 spans 17 residues. Germline V gives CDR1 LGHNA, CDR2 YNFKEQ. Trimming pared 0 bases from V and 7 bases from J, leaving 16 bases between. The CDR3 reads CASSQDLVGRQNSPLHF. The CDR3 bases are TGTGCCAGCAGCCAAGATCTCGTAGGGCGACAGAATTCACCCCTCCACTTT.

This chain connects TRBV28 to TRBJ2-3; no clear D gene. Trimming left V 4 bases short and J 1 base short, with 9 bases between. Looked up from germline, CDR1 is MDHEN and CDR2 is SYDVKM. The CDR3 runs to 14 residues. CDR3 nucleotides: TGTGCCAGCAGTTCCCCGAGTGGCACAGATACGCAGTATTTT. It encodes CASSSPSGTDTQYF.

A few counts support this clone. The same CDR3 arises from other DNA sequences in this sample as well. DNA of the CDR3: TGCAGCGTGGGGGACACCTCCTCTGGAAACACCATATATTTT. Translating gives CSVGDTSSGNTIYF. The chain is built from TRBV29-1 and TRBJ1-3; D might be TRBD1 (6 bases). The CDR3 loop spans 14 amino acids. Germline V CDR1 and CDR2: SQVTM, ANQGSEA. V was shortened by 6 bases and J by 0 bases, with 12 bases between the two germline ends.

V gene TRBV18 combines with J gene TRBJ1-1, with D hard to call. Per the germline V gene, CDR1 is KGHSH and CDR2 is LQKENI. Trimming pared 1 base from V and 4 bases from J, leaving 13 bases between. The CDR3 runs 15 residues. Written as DNA, the CDR3 is TGTGCCAGCTCACCACGGCGGGAGTGGGGCACTGAAGCTTTCTTT. Protein sequence: CASSPRREWGTEAFF.

This chain links TRBV5-5 with TRBJ2-3; D might be TRBD2 (6 bases). Germline CDR1 is SGHKS and CDR2 is YYEKEE (reference sequence). Between the trimmed V and J ends, which lost 2 bases and 0 bases, there was a span of 13 bases. This CDR3 contains 16 residues. CDR3 nucleotide sequence: TGTGCCAGCAGCTTAAATTTAGCGGCTAGCACAGATACGCAGTATTTT. It yields the protein CASSLNLAASTDTQYF. Combining the CDR3 with reference TRBV5-5 and TRBJ2-3 gives the whole variable domain DAGVTQSPTHLIKTRGQQVTLRCSPISGHKSVSWYQQVLGQGPQFIFQYYEKEERGRGNFPDRFSARQFPNYSSELNVNALLLGDSALYLCASSLNLAASTDTQYFGPGTRLTVL.

This clone came up once. This rearrangement joins TRBV29-1 to TRBJ2-7; 11 positions match TRBD2. V lost 3 bases to trimming and J lost 4 bases; unmatched junction nucleotides: 5. Per germline, CDR1 SQVTM and CDR2 ANQGSEA. The CDR3 has 14 residues. Here the CDR3 DNA reads TGCAGCGTTGAGACTAGCGGGACCAGTTACGAGCAGTACTTC. Protein sequence: CSVETSGTSYEQYF.

For the CDR3, the DNA is TGTGCCAGCAGCTTACGGAGGGAGAATGAAAAACTGTTTTTT. Its protein is CASSLRRENEKLFF. The V and J genes are TRBV5-8 and TRBJ1-4; D is unclear. The CDR3 contains 14 residues. V was clipped by 2 bases and J by 5 bases, with 10 bases between them. Germline V lookup: CDR1 SGHTS, CDR2 YDEGEE.

This clone was counted a few times. V gene TRBV6-5 combines with J gene TRBJ1-5; possibly TRBD1 for D (6 bases). Trimming cost V 4 bases and J 7 bases, with 11 bases left between them. CDR1 is MNHEY and CDR2 is SVGAGI in the germline V gene. This CDR3 is built from 13 residues. CDR3 coding DNA: TGTGCCAGCAGTTTAAAGGGGGAACAGCCCCAGCATTTT. It is translated as CASSLKGEQPQHF.

This sequence joins TRBV7-6 and TRBJ1-1; 7 bases are a match to TRBD1. The CDR3 covers 14 residues. Losses at the gene ends were 5 bases for V and 7 bases for J; bases not matched to a gene: 10. From germline, CDR1 is SGHVS and CDR2 FNYEAQ. The chain's CDR3 is CASSMPRQGDEAFF. Written as DNA, the CDR3 is TGTGCCAGCAGCATGCCACGACAGGGTGATGAAGCTTTCTTT.

This clone appeared a single time. CDR3 sequence: CASSTTSGIIGQETQYF. The CDR3 DNA reads as TGTGCCAGTAGTACGACTAGCGGGATTATTGGGCAAGAGACCCAGTACTTC. The J gene is TRBJ2-5, the V gene TRBV19; 11 nucleotides match TRBD2. This CDR3 is built from 17 residues. Per germline, CDR1 LNHDA and CDR2 SQIVND (reference sequence). J was trimmed by 2 bases and V by 4 bases; bases with no gene match: 9.

The chain is built from TRBV7-9 and TRBJ2-1; D ambiguous. This CDR3 comprises 12 residues. Trimming removed 0 bases from V and 10 bases from J, with 7 bases in between. Per germline, CDR1 SEHNR and CDR2 FQNEAQ (reference sequence). In DNA form, the CDR3 reads TGTGCCAGCAGCTTAGCGAGGAAGGAGCAGTTCTTC. This sequence encodes CASSLARKEQFF.